This T cell receptor beta chain derives from a study of blood T cell repertoires in COVID-19. V dropped 7 bases and J dropped 4 bases, with 32 bases sitting between them. The germline CDR1 and CDR2 sequences are KGHDR and SFDVKD. The CDR3 extends over 20 amino acids. In the original workflow: Estimation of nucleated cell counts relied on the amplification of reference gene primers. Profiling relied on immunoSEQ multiplex PCR, and the TCRdb table lists in-frame clones only, not all of them. The DNA gave D and trimming, while V, J and clone size come from that table. The sample contains around 160,000 clones, 80% of which appear only once. Participants reported their clinical history, and cohort assignment relied on those reports.

The source of this sequence is a woman aged 60-75 years who had recovered from COVID-19. V is TRBV24-1 and J is TRBJ2-3; the D gene is possibly TRBD2 (7 bases). Sequences were obtained from PBMCs or T cells enriched from blood (not recorded which). Here the CDR3 DNA reads TGTGCCACCAGCCCACATCGCGGGGGCTTAGGGGGTATGGTCCCAGATACGCAGTATTTT. Encoded protein: CATSPHRGGLGGMVPDTQYF.